Sequencing of this T cell receptor (beta chain) was carried out in a study of shared clonotypes between healthy human individuals. The wider study: Researchers assigned three CD4 naive, three CD4 memory, two CD8 naive and one CD8 memory plate to each donor.

Free of recent acute infections or vaccinations, the donors were healthy HIV-negative adults. Findings and caveats of the study: With few donors, the genetic and exposure-history diversity represented was limited.

The CDR3 covers 11 residues. V lost 2 bases and J lost 13, with 11 bases in between. The V gene's germline CDR1 is SGHNT and CDR2 YYREEE (reference sequence). To note about this clone: The antigen remains undetermined.

The assay was run at deep level. Method: immunoSEQ multiplex PCR; TCRdb's copy keeps in-frame clones and lacks some. The data show around 340,000 clones, roughly 80% seen once. The genes are TRBV5-4 and TRBJ2-3; D gene unclear. Source material: memory CD4+ T cells sorted from blood. As to subset: CD45RA-negative fraction. This clonotype originated in a man aged 30-40 years in good health. CDR3 nucleotides: TGTGCCAGCAGCTTAGGAGAAGTTGAGTATTTT. This encodes CASSLGEVEYF.